This entry features one TCR beta chain sequence. The antigen is undetermined. These data belong to a study of synovial regulatory T cells in juvenile arthritis. The study's findings and limits: Largely private between patients, iaTreg TCR repertoires showed partial overlap with synovial Teff and blood CPL repertoires.

Profiling relied on immunoSEQ multiplex PCR, and the TCRdb table lists in-frame clones only, not all of them. Across thousands of clones, the top ten clones capture 0.61% of the sample. The germline V gene encodes CDR1 SGHAT and CDR2 FQNNGV. The CDR3 runs to 14 residues. The record lacks a DNA sequence. The sample taken for sequencing was Treg cells from blood. Subset specified: remaining (HLA-DR-negative) circulating blood Treg cells. The chain uses TRBV11-2 and TRBJ2-7; there is no DNA to check the TCRdb D call of TRBD2. This receptor was obtained from a donor between 2 and 29 years old with juvenile idiopathic arthritis. CDR3 sequence: CASSLVAGAYEQYF.